What follows is one TCR beta chain and its context. Its specificity is not known. The length of the CDR3 is 17 residues. Germline CDR1 SGHRS, CDR2 YFSETQ. V lost 0 bases to trimming and J lost 5 bases, with 21 bases between them. The entry originates in a study of post-analysis software for immune sequencing data. Study-wide background: As for disease course, relapsing-remitting, secondary progressive and progressive-relapsing multiple sclerosis were all included.

The TCR beta cDNA libraries contained unique molecular identifiers. A single record per CDR3 protein comes from TCRdb applying MiXCR to the PCR reads. Among 750,000 to 950,000 distinct CDR3 sequences listed, roughly 50% were seen once. Study-level points and caveats: F measure clustering grouped samples strongly by preparation batch. Comparison with controls showed significantly lower normalized Chao1 diversity in multiple sclerosis patients. There were several TRBV segments more frequent in patients than controls, and TRBV5-6, TRBV5-1 and TRBV20-1 were among them.

The source of this sequence is a girl aged 5-17 years with multiple sclerosis. Sequenced: blood. V gene TRBV5-1 combines with J gene TRBJ2-7, with D maybe TRBD1 (6 bases). The CDR3 DNA follows: TGCGCCAGCAGCTTGGTGCCTGACAGGCGTACTTCCAACGAGCAGTACTTC. This gives the protein CASSLVPDRRTSNEQYF.